These 7 T cell receptor beta chains were sequenced from one sample in a study of early T cells in non-severe SARS-CoV-2 infection. TCRdb reprocessed the 5' RACE reads with MiXCR, giving one entry per CDR3 protein. Here the sample spans under 65,000 distinct CDR3 sequences, approximately 13% being singletons. This sample comprised whole blood, obtained at baseline. The origin of the receptors is an adult who was a healthcare worker with PCR-confirmed SARS-CoV-2 infection or an uninfected control (not recorded which).

The V call is TRBV6-2 or TRBV6-3, the J call TRBJ1-1, with D uncertain. V was pared by 0 bases and J by 10 bases, with 12 bases between. CDR3 length: 13 amino acids. Looked up from germline, CDR1 is MNHEY and CDR2 is SVGEGT. Written as DNA, the CDR3 is TGTGCCAGCAGTTACTCGGAGGGCCTAGTAGCTTTCTTT. Amino acids: CASSYSEGLVAFF.

The V and J genes are TRBV7-8 and TRBJ2-7; D possibly corresponds to TRBD1 (5 bases). Per germline, CDR1 SGHVS and CDR2 FQNEAQ. V was clipped by 2 bases and J by 2 bases, with 13 bases between them. The CDR3 is 15 amino acids. The CDR3, as DNA: TGTGCCAGCAGCTTATTCCCAGACAGAACCTACGAGCAGTACTTC. It is translated as CASSLFPDRTYEQYF.

V and J are TRBV4-1 and TRBJ2-5, with TRBD1 identical over 10 bases. The CDR3 extends over 13 amino acids. The germline V gene encodes CDR1 MGHRA and CDR2 YSYEKL. Trimming cost V 8 bases and J 0 bases; bases outside gene matches: 0. CDR3 in DNA: TGCGCCAGCGGGACAGGGGACCAAGAGACCCAGTACTTC. Its protein product is CASGTGDQETQYF.

This clonotype came up a few times. The rearrangement links TRBV7-2 to TRBJ1-1, with TRBD1 identical over 10 bases. The J segment lost 4 bases and the V segment lost 5 bases, leaving 1 base of the junction unmatched. Germline values: CDR1 SGHTA, CDR2 FQGNSA. This CDR3 has 13 amino acids. As DNA, the CDR3 is TGTGCCAGCAGCCGGACAGGGGGCACTGAAGCTTTCTTT. Translation: CASSRTGGTEAFF.

The chain has TRBV7-9 and TRBJ2-3; either TRBD1 or TRBD2 may supply D (6 bases each). The CDR3 totals 17 residues. Trimming took 3 bases from V and 4 from J, leaving 20 bases between them. Germline V gives CDR1 SEHNR, CDR2 FQNEAQ (reference sequence). DNA of the CDR3: TGTGCCAGCAGCTTCCCCCAAGGGGGGAGGAGGTCAGATACGCAGTATTTT. It codes for CASSFPQGGRRSDTQYF.

The rearrangement uses TRBV6-6 and TRBJ1-2; D gene unclear. Looked up from germline, CDR1 is MNHNY and CDR2 is SVGAGI (reference sequence). The CDR3 contains 12 residues. The V and J ends lost 4 bases and 3 bases respectively, with 6 bases between them. For the CDR3, the DNA is TGTGCCAGCAGTTCCCTATACTATGGCTACACCTTC. This encodes CASSSLYYGYTF.

In its sample, this clonotype was seen many times. The chain uses TRBV5-1 and TRBJ2-5; TRBD1 aligns across 7 bases. Germline lookup yields CDR1 SGHRS and CDR2 YFSETQ. The CDR3 has 15 residues. The trim removed 4 bases at V and 5 bases at J, leaving 11 bases unmatched. The CDR3 sequence: CASSTTSTGLETQYF. The CDR3 bases are TGCGCCAGCAGCACTACCTCGACAGGGCTGGAGACCCAGTACTTC.